A single sample gave rise to the 20 T cell receptor beta chains below, sequenced in a study of blood T cells in healthy people across ages. Sample-barcoded 5' priming and a J-beta primer mix drove a second PCR of about 6 to 11 cycles. In TCRdb, the 5' RACE reads were re-called with MiXCR into one record per CDR3 protein. The top ten clones hold 15% to 20% of a sample with over a million distinct CDR3 sequences, 40% to 50% of them seen once. The sequenced sample was blood. The receptors originated from a woman aged 55-70 years in good health.

The rearrangement links TRBV6-1 to TRBJ2-5, with 7 bases fitting TRBD2. After removal of 1 base from V and 11 bases from J, the junction contained 10 bases not matched to a gene. Germline V gene data show CDR1 as MNHNS and CDR2 as SASEGT. This CDR3 has 14 residues. The CDR3 DNA follows: TGTGCCAGCAGTGAAGAGCCCATTGTGCGGGAGCAGTACTTC. Its translation: CASSEEPIVREQYF.

The chain combines TRBV6-5 with TRBJ2-2, with a possible D match to TRBD2 (6 bases). Germline CDR1 and CDR2: MNHEY and SVGAGI. The CDR3 has 15 amino acids. Trimming left V 6 bases short and J 2 bases short, with 13 bases between. Here the CDR3 DNA reads TGTGCCAGCAGGCTCGGGACTCCTAACACCGGGGAGCTGTTTTTT. It codes for CASRLGTPNTGELFF.

This clonotype was found a few times. The chain recombines TRBV20-1 with TRBJ1-2, with a weak D call TRBD1 (5 bases). V lost 2 bases to trimming and J lost 3 bases, with 10 bases between them. CDR3 length equals 13 residues. The germline gives CDR1 DFQATT, CDR2 SNEGSKA (reference sequence). CDR3 coding DNA: TGCAGTGCTAGACAGGGTGTCGACTATGGCTACACCTTC. Translating gives CSARQGVDYGYTF.

This clonotype was seen just once. The CDR3 here is CASRDIKGYEQYF. The CDR3 DNA is TGTGCCAGCAGGGATATTAAGGGGTACGAGCAGTACTTC. The V call is TRBV25-1, the J call TRBJ2-7, with D possibly matching TRBD1 (5 bases). Trimming took off 6 bases at V and 4 bases at J, with 13 bases between the two ends. Per the germline V gene, CDR1 is MGHDK and CDR2 is SYGVNS. This CDR3 is built from 13 residues.

The J gene is TRBJ2-1, the V gene TRBV7-2, with 9 bases identical to TRBD2. Germline V CDR1 and CDR2: SGHTA, FQGNSA. CDR3 length: 19 residues. Trimming took 1 base from V and 2 from J; bases not matched to a gene: 12. In nucleotides, the CDR3 is TGTGCCAGCAGCTTAGGGTCTAGCGGGAAAACGGTACCCTACAATGAGCAGTTCTTC. It translates to CASSLGSSGKTVPYNEQFF.

V and J are TRBV6-6 and TRBJ2-1, with D perhaps matching TRBD1 (5 bases). Between the trimmed V and J ends, which lost 0 bases and 2 bases, there was a span of 14 bases. The CDR3 consists of 17 residues. In germline, CDR1 is MNHNY, CDR2 SVGAGI (reference sequence). In nucleotides, the CDR3 is TGTGCCAGCAGTTACTCAGGCAGGGTCCTAACCTACAATGAGCAGTTCTTC. Translation gives CASSYSGRVLTYNEQFF.

The J gene is TRBJ2-2, the V gene TRBV7-9, with D tentatively TRBD1 or TRBD2 (5 bases each). The CDR3 spans 16 residues. V gave up 5 bases and J gave up 5 bases, with 18 bases separating them. The V gene's germline CDR1 is SEHNR and CDR2 FQNEAQ (reference sequence). The CDR3 region is CASSAVGTAGTGELFF. In DNA, the CDR3 is TGTGCCAGCAGCGCAGTAGGGACGGCGGGTACCGGGGAGCTGTTTTTT.

The chain is built from TRBV7-9 and TRBJ2-1; 8 nucleotides agree with TRBD2. This CDR3 is built from 16 residues. J gave up 0 bases and V 5 bases, and 6 bases lay outside the gene matches. The V gene's germline CDR1 is SEHNR and CDR2 FQNEAQ (reference sequence). CDR3 in amino acids: CASSPPREDSYNEQFF. CDR3 bases: TGTGCCAGCAGCCCCCCGCGGGAGGACTCCTACAATGAGCAGTTCTTC.

A few counts support this clonotype. The chain links TRBV6-1 to TRBJ2-7, with D possibly being TRBD1 or TRBD2 (5 bases each). The V end lost 6 bases, the J end lost 4 bases, and 19 bases lay between the germline ends. Germline lookup yields CDR1 MNHNS and CDR2 SASEGT. This CDR3 is 15 amino acids long. CDR3 sequence (DNA): TGTGCCAGCAGCCTAGTCTGGGGGAAGTGGTACGAGCAGTACTTC. Its translation is CASSLVWGKWYEQYF.

About this clonotype itself: The junction shows a germline mismatch at one end, possibly a read error. The chain carries TRBV6-1 and TRBJ2-7, with 11 bases matching TRBD2. Germline V gene sequence: CDR1 MNHNS, CDR2 SASEGT. The CDR3 runs to 15 residues. This chain's CDR3 is CAGSTGTSGSYEQYF. For the CDR3, the DNA is TGTGCCGGCAGTACCGGGACTAGCGGTTCCTACGAGCAGTACTTC.

The chain links TRBV12-3 or TRBV12-4 to TRBJ2-1; D is undetermined. There are 12 residues in the CDR3. Trimming removed 6 bases at V and 8 bases at J, with 11 bases between. CDR3 nucleotide sequence: TGTGCCAGCAGCTCGAGGATCGATGAGCAGTTCTTC. This encodes CASSSRIDEQFF.

This clonotype was seen a handful of times. V and J are TRBV6-5 and TRBJ2-1, with 9 bases aligning to TRBD2. CDR3 length: 15 residues. Germline-derived CDR1 and CDR2 are MNHEY and SVGAGI. Trimming cost V 2 bases and J 5 bases; bases outside gene matches: 4. This CDR3 is CASSYALAGHNEQFF. The CDR3 nucleotides are TGTGCCAGCAGTTACGCACTAGCGGGCCACAATGAGCAGTTCTTC.

The rearrangement joins TRBV3-1 to TRBJ1-2, with no clear D. The CDR3 totals 12 residues. V lost 0 bases and J lost 6, with 5 bases in between. Germline values: CDR1 LGHDT, CDR2 YNNKEL (reference sequence). The CDR3 loop reads CASSQEVDGYTF. Written as DNA, the CDR3 is TGTGCCAGCAGCCAAGAAGTGGATGGCTACACCTTC. The full variable domain, rest sourced from reference TRBV3-1 and TRBJ1-2, is DTAVSQTPKYLVTQMGNDKSIKCEQNLGHDTMYWYKQDSKKFLKIMFSYNNKELIINETVPNRFSPKSPDKAHLNLHINSLELGDSAVYFCASSQEVDGYTFGSGTRLTVV.

This clonotype appeared a few times. V and J are TRBV5-5 and TRBJ2-5; 7 bases agree with TRBD2. The V gene end was trimmed by 0 bases and the J gene end by 4 bases; junction bases not matched to a gene: 3. CDR1 is SGHKS and CDR2 is YYEKEE in the germline V gene (reference sequence). The CDR3 runs 14 residues. CDR3 loop: CASSLAAGAETQYF. CDR3 coding DNA: TGTGCCAGCAGCTTGGCGGCGGGAGCAGAGACCCAGTACTTC.

The genes are TRBV6-2 or TRBV6-3 and TRBJ2-1; 12 bases agree with TRBD2. The length of the CDR3 is 17 residues. V shed 0 bases, J shed 8 bases, and the junction held 8 bases outside the gene matches. In germline, CDR1 is MNHEY, CDR2 SVGEGT. The CDR3, as DNA: TGTGCCAGCAGTTACTCGATCCTAGCGGGAGGGAAGGATGAGCAGTTCTTC. This translates into CASSYSILAGGKDEQFF.

The genes are TRBV10-3 and TRBJ2-5; D unclear. Germline CDR1 reads ENHRY; CDR2 reads SYGVKD. Trimming took off 3 bases at V and 2 bases at J, with 10 bases between the two ends. The CDR3 covers 14 residues. The CDR3, as DNA: TGTGCCATCAGTGATCTGGGTAGGCAAGAGACCCAGTACTTC. Amino acids: CAISDLGRQETQYF.

This clonotype was seen a handful of times. The chain uses TRBV9 and TRBJ2-1; 16 nucleotides agree with TRBD2. V gave up 3 bases and J gave up 7 bases; unmatched junction bases: 16. The germline V gene has CDR1 SGDLS and CDR2 YYNGEE. The CDR3 length is 20 residues. Here the CDR3 reads CASSARSDRGTSGRGNEQFF. In nucleotides, the CDR3 is TGTGCCAGCAGCGCCCGCAGCGACCGTGGGACTAGCGGGAGGGGTAATGAGCAGTTCTTC.

The genes are TRBV7-9 and TRBJ2-5; D might be TRBD1 or TRBD2, each matching 5 bases. CDR3 size: 13 residues. The V end lost 8 bases, the J end lost 3 bases, and 13 bases lay between the germline ends. Germline CDR1 and CDR2: SEHNR and FQNEAQ (reference sequence). The CDR3 reads CASSGGSKETQYF. As DNA, the CDR3 is TGTGCCAGCTCTGGGGGATCTAAAGAGACCCAGTACTTC.

In its sample, this clonotype was seen a few times. The chain joins TRBV12-3 or TRBV12-4 to TRBJ2-4, with 9 bases aligning to TRBD2. The J call is uncertain, as TRBJ2-7 better fits the DNA end. CDR3 length: 16 residues. Here the CDR3 DNA reads TGTGCCAGCAGTTTACACGTAGCGGGAGTTAGGTACGAGCAGTACTTC. Translating gives CASSLHVAGVRYEQYF.

About this clonotype itself: The junction departs from germline at one end; a sequencing error may be responsible. This chain uses TRBV20-1 with TRBJ2-3; D is perhaps TRBD1 or TRBD2 (5 bases each). Germline-derived CDR1 and CDR2 are DFQATT and SNEGSKA (reference sequence). The CDR3 runs to 17 residues. The CDR3 sequence is CGASRDPSGSVGDTQYF. DNA of the CDR3: TGCGGTGCTAGTAGGGACCCATCTGGCTCGGTGGGCGATACGCAGTATTTT.